This TCR beta chain was identified in a study of cytomegalovirus exposure and HLA in healthy donors. To note about this clone: Its specificity is unknown.

General observations from the study: In a later analysis, a missense DCLRE1C variant was linked to TCR beta V- and J-gene trimming. The study labeled under 200 TCR beta chains cytomegalovirus-associated. Sequencing likely generated an artifact that appeared as a cluster of highly shared sequence variants.

CDR3 length: 13 residues. From germline, CDR1 is MGHRA and CDR2 YSYEKL. The ends were cut back, 4 bases at V and 3 bases at J, with 9 bases in the middle. The study ran its PCR with 60 Vbeta and 13 Jbeta primers. TCRdb keeps only in-frame clones here, not all; method: immunoSEQ multiplex PCR. The data show about 130,000 clones, about 74% seen once. What was sequenced was PBMCs. The gene calls are TRBV4-1 and TRBJ2-5, with no clear D. The TCR sequence derives from a male donor in good health and CMV-seronegative. For the CDR3, the DNA is TGCGCCAGCAGCCGGGCCCTTAAAGAGACCCAGTACTTC. Amino acid sequence: CASSRALKETQYF.